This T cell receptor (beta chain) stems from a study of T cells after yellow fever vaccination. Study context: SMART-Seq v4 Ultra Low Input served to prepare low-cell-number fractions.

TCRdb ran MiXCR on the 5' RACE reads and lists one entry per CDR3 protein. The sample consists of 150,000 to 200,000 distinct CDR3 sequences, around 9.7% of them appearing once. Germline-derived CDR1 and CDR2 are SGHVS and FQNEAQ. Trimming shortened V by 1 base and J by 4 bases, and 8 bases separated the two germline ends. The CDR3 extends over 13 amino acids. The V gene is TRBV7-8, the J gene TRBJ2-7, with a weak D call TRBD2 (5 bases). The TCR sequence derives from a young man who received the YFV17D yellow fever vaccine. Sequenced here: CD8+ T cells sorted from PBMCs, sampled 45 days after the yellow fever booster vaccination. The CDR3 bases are TGTGCCAGCAGCTTAGGGGAGCGATACGAGCAGTACGTC. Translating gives CASSLGERYEQYV.